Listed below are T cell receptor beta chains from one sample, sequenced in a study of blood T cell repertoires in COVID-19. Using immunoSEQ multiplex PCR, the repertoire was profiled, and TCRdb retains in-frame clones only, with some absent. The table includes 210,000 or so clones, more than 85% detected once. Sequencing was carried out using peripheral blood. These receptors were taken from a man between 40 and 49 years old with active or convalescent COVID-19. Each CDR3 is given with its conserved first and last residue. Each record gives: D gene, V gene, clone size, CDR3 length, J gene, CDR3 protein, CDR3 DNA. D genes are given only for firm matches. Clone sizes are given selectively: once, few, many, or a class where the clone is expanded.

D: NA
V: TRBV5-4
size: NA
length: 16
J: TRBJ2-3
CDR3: CASSGSGSRSTDTQYF
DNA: TGTGCCAGCAGCGGGTCAGGGTCGCGGAGTACAGATACGCAGTATTTT

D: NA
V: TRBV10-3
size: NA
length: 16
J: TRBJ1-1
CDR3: CAISERNLPGDTEAFF
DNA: TGTGCCATCAGTGAGAGAAACCTTCCAGGGGACACTGAAGCTTTCTTT

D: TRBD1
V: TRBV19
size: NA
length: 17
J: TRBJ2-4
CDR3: CAISTGVNPLAKNIQYF
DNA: TGTGCCATTTCGACAGGGGTCAACCCCCTAGCCAAAAACATTCAGTACTTC

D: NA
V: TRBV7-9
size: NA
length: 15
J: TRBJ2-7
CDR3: CASSLILAPSYEQYF
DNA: TGTGCCAGCAGCTTAATTCTAGCGCCTTCCTACGAGCAGTACTTC

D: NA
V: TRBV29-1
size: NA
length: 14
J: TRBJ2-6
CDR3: CSVRGTSGANVLTF
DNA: TGCAGCGTCCGCGGCACCTCTGGGGCCAACGTCCTGACTTTC

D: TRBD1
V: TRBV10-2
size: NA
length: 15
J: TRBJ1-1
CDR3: CASNSQDRGHFEAFF
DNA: TGCGCCAGCAACTCGCAGGACAGGGGGCATTTTGAAGCTTTCTTT

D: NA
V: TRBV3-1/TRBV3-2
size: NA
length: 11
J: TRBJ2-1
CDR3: CASSLRQEQFF
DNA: TGTGCCAGCAGCCTTAGACAGGAGCAGTTCTTC

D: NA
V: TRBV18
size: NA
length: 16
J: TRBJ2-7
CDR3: CASSPYTGGAIYEQYF
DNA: TGTGCCAGCTCACCATACACAGGGGGGGCGATCTACGAGCAGTACTTC

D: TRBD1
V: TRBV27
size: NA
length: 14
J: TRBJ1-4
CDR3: CASSVQGAYEKLFF
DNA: TGTGCCAGCAGTGTACAGGGGGCATATGAAAAACTGTTTTTT

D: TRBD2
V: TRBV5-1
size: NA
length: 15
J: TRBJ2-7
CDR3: CASSLALAGGYEQYF
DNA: TGCGCCAGCAGCTTGGCACTAGCGGGTGGCTACGAGCAGTACTTC

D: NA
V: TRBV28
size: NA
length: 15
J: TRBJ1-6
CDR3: CASSLWGRDNSPLHF
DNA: TGTGCCAGCAGTTTATGGGGGAGAGATAATTCACCCCTCCACTTT

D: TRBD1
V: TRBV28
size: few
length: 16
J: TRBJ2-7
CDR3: CASSLASGTGGFEQYF
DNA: TGTGCCAGCAGTCTCGCCTCCGGGACAGGGGGCTTCGAGCAGTACTTC

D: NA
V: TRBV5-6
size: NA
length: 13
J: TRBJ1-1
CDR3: CASSPREGTEAFF
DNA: TGTGCCAGCAGCCCGCGGGAGGGAACTGAAGCTTTCTTT

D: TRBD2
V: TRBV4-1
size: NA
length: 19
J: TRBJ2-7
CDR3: CASSQEVGGAVAGAYEQYF
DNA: TGCGCCAGCAGCCAAGAGGTAGGGGGCGCGGTAGCGGGAGCCTACGAGCAGTACTTC

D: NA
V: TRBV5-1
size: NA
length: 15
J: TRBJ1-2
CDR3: CASSTIPGTLGGYTF
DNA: TGCGCCAGCAGCACTATACCCGGGACACTAGGCGGCTACACCTTC

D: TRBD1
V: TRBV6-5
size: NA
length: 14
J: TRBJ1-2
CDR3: CASRATGVDYGYTF
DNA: TGTGCCAGCAGAGCGACAGGGGTGGACTATGGCTACACCTTC

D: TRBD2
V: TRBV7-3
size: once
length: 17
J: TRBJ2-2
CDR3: CASSWGLAGASTGELFF
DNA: TGTGCCAGCAGCTGGGGACTAGCGGGGGCCAGCACCGGGGAGCTGTTTTTT

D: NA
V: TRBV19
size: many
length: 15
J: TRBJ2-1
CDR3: CASSIGSGLTNEQFF
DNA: TGTGCCAGTAGTATTGGGTCGGGATTGACGAATGAGCAGTTCTTC

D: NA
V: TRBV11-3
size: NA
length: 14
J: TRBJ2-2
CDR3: CASTHDRNTGELFF
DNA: TGTGCCAGCACCCACGACAGAAACACCGGGGAGCTGTTTTTT

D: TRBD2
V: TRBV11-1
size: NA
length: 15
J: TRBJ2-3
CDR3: CASSVSGTSTDTQYF
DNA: TGTGCCAGCAGTGTGAGCGGGACTAGCACAGATACGCAGTATTTT

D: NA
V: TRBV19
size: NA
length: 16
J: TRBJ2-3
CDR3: CASSIAATGRTDTQYF
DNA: TGTGCCAGTAGTATAGCGGCGACAGGACGCACAGATACGCAGTATTTT

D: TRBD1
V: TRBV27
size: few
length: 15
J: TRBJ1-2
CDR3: CASSLLGQEIYGYTF
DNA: TGTGCCAGCAGTTTATTAGGACAGGAGATCTATGGCTACACCTTC